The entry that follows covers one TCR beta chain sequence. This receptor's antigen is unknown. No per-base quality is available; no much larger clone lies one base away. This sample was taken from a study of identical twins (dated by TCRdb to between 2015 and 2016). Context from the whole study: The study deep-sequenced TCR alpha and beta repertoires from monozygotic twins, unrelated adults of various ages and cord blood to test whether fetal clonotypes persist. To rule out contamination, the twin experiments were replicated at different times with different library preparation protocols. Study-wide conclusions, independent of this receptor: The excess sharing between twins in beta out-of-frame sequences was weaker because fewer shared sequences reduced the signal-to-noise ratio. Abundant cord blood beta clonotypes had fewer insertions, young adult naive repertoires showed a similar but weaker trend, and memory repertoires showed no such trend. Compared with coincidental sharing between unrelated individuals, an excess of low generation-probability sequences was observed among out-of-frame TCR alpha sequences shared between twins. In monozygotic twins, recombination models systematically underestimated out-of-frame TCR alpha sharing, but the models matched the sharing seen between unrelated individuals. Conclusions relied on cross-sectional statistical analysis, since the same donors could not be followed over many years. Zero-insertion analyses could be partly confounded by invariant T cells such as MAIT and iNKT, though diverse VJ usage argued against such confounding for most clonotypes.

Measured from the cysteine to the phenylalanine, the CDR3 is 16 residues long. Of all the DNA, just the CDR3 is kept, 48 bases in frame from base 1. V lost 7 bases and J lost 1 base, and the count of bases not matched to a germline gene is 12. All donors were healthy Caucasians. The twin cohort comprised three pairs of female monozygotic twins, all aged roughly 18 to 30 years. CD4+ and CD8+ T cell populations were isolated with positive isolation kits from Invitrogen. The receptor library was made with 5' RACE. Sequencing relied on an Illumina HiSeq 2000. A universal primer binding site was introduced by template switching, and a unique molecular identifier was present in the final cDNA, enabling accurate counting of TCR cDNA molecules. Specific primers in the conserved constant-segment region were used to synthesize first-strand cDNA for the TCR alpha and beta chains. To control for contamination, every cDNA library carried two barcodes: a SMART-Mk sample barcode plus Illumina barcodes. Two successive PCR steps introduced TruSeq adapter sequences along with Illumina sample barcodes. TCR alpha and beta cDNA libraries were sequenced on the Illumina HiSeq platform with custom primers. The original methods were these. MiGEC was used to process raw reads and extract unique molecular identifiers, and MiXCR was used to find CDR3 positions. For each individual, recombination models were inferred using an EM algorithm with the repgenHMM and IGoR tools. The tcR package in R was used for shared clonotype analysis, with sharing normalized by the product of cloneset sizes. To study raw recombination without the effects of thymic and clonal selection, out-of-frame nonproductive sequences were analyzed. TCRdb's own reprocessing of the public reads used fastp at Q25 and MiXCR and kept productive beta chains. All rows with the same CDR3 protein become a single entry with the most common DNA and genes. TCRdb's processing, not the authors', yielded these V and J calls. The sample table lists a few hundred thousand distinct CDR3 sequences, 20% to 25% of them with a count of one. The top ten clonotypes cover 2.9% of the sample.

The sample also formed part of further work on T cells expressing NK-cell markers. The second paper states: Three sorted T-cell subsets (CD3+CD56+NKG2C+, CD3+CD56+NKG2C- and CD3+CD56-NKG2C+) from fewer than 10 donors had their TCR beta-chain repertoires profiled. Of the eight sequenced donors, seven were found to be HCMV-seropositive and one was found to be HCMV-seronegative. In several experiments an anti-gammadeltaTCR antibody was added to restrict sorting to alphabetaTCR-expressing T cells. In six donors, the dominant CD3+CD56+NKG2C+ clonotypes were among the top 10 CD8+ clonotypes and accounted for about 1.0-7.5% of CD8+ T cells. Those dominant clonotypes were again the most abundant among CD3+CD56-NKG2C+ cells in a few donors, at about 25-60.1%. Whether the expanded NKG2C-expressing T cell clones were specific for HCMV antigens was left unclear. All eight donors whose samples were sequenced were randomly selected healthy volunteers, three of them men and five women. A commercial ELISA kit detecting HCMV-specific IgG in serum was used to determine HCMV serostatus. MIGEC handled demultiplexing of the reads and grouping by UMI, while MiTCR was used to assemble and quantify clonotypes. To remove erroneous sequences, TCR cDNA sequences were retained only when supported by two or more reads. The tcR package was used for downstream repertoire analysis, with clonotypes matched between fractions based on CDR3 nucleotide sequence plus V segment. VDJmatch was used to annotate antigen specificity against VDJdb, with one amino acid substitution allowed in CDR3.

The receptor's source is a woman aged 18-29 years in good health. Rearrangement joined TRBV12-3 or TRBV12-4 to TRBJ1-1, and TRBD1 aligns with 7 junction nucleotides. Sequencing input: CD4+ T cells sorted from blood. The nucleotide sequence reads TGTGCCAGCAAACCTTCGCGGACAGGAGCGAACACTGAAGCTTTCTTT. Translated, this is CASKPSRTGANTEAFF.